The next 25 T cell receptor beta chains were all read from a single sample in a study of blood T cell repertoires in COVID-19. TCRdb's table, derived via immunoSEQ multiplex PCR, lists solely in-frame clones and lacks some. Of 350,000 or so clones detected, about 92% appear once; the ten largest clones hold about a fifth. Material for sequencing was PBMCs or T cells enriched from blood (not recorded which). The receptors were sampled from a woman between 25 and 40 years old who had recovered from COVID-19.

V gene TRBV4-3 combines with J gene TRBJ2-7; 7 bases are shared with TRBD1. CDR3 length equals 15 residues. Germline trimming cut 0 bases from V and 4 bases from J; bases unmatched to any gene: 6. Germline V gene lookup returns CDR1 LGHNA and CDR2 YSLEER. This CDR3 reads CASSQDKGQTYEQYF. The DNA for the CDR3 is TGCGCCAGCAGCCAAGATAAGGGACAGACTTACGAGCAGTACTTC.

The chain has TRBV5-6 and TRBJ2-5; 7 nucleotides align to TRBD1. V was pared by 4 bases and J by 4 bases, with 4 bases of the junction left unmatched. Germline-derived CDR1 and CDR2 are SGHDT and YYEEEE. The CDR3 is made up of 13 amino acids. As DNA, the CDR3 is TGTGCCAGCAGCAACAGGGGCCGAGAGACCCAGTACTTC. It specifies CASSNRGRETQYF.

The genes are TRBV5-5 and TRBJ1-6, with 7 bases identical to TRBD1. CDR3 length: 14 residues. Germline-derived CDR1 and CDR2 are SGHKS and YYEKEE (reference sequence). V shed 2 bases and J 6 bases; nucleotides not matched to a gene: 2. Written as DNA, the CDR3 is TGTGCCAGCAGCTTAACAGGGGTTAATTCACCCCTCCACTTT. Its protein is CASSLTGVNSPLHF. The full variable domain, its missing parts supplied by reference TRBV5-5 and TRBJ1-6, is DAGVTQSPTHLIKTRGQQVTLRCSPISGHKSVSWYQQVLGQGPQFIFQYYEKEERGRGNFPDRFSARQFPNYSSELNVNALLLGDSALYLCASSLTGVNSPLHFGNGTRLTVT.

V usage is TRBV10-1 and J usage is TRBJ2-7; 9 bases are shared with TRBD1. The V gene's germline CDR1 is WNHNN and CDR2 SYGVQD (reference sequence). V gave up 7 bases and J gave up 5 bases; unmatched junction bases: 12. The CDR3 contains 15 residues. CDR3 residues: CASKDHRGHENEQYF. For the CDR3, the DNA is TGCGCCAGCAAGGACCACAGGGGGCATGAGAACGAGCAGTACTTC.

V is TRBV5-6 and J is TRBJ2-2; TRBD1 is a possible D gene (5 bases). CDR3 length: 15 amino acids. Trimming took 9 bases from V and 0 from J, leaving 15 bases between them. Germline V gene lookup returns CDR1 SGHDT and CDR2 YYEEEE. The CDR3 protein is CAMGQLSSNTGELFF. The CDR3 bases are TGTGCCATGGGGCAGCTTAGTTCGAACACCGGGGAGCTGTTTTTT.

This clone appeared once. The chain employs TRBV19 and TRBJ2-1; D is possibly TRBD1 (7 bases). The germline V gene encodes CDR1 LNHDA and CDR2 SQIVND (reference sequence). The V and J ends lost 11 bases and 3 bases respectively, with 11 bases between them. The CDR3 consists of 12 residues. CDR3 loop: CACGTDYNEQFF. CDR3 nucleotides: TGTGCCTGCGGGACAGACTACAATGAGCAGTTCTTC.

The genes are TRBV3-1 (or the pseudogene TRBV3-2) and TRBJ2-1; maybe TRBD2 (5 bases). The CDR3 sequence is 15 residues long. Germline CDR1 reads LGHDT; CDR2 reads YNNKEL (reference sequence). Deletions cut 8 bases from V and 2 bases from J, with 16 bases between. This chain's CDR3 is CASGLRGVPYNEQFF. CDR3 bases: TGTGCCAGCGGACTTCGAGGCGTGCCCTACAATGAGCAGTTCTTC.

Remarks on this clone: Different DNA sequences within this sample yield the same CDR3. The gene calls are TRBV30 and TRBJ2-7; TRBD1 matches 7 bases. Germline lookup yields CDR1 GTSNPN and CDR2 SVGIG (reference sequence). This CDR3 region has 13 residues. V lost 0 bases to trimming and J lost 3 bases; unmatched junction nucleotides: 2. The chain's CDR3 is CAWSVGTDYEQYF. The CDR3 coding sequence is TGTGCCTGGAGTGTTGGGACAGACTACGAGCAGTACTTC. Full variable domain (outside the CDR3, taken from reference TRBV30 and TRBJ2-7): SQTIHQWPATLVQPVGSPLSLECTVEGTSNPNLYWYRQAAGRGLQLLFYSVGIGQISSEVPQNLSASRPQDRQFILSSKKLLLSDSGFYLCAWSVGTDYEQYFGPGTRLTVT.

The rearrangement joins TRBV11-2 to TRBJ2-7, with 9 nucleotides matching TRBD1. The junction had 4 bases not matched to a gene; V was cut back by 0 bases and J by 1 base. The CDR3 is 16 amino acids. Germline-derived CDR1 and CDR2 are SGHAT and FQNNGV. The CDR3 protein is CASSLDPGTGSYEQYF. The CDR3 DNA reads as TGTGCCAGCAGCTTAGATCCTGGGACAGGGTCCTACGAGCAGTACTTC.

The rearrangement links TRBV4-3 to TRBJ1-2; no firm D call. V lost 0 bases and J 5 bases, leaving 13 bases between the germline ends. Germline CDR1 and CDR2: LGHNA and YSLEER. The CDR3 extends over 15 amino acids. In nucleotides, the CDR3 is TGCGCCAGCAGCCAAGAAGTTCGGGCGGGATATGGCTACACCTTC. Residues: CASSQEVRAGYGYTF.

This chain uses TRBV11-2 with TRBJ2-7, with D tentatively TRBD1 (5 bases). The CDR3 totals 13 residues. Trimming pared 6 bases from V and 5 bases from J, leaving 14 bases between. Germline loops: CDR1 SGHAT, CDR2 FQNNGV. DNA for the CDR3: TGTGCCAGCAGTAGATCTCCCAGGGACGAGCAGTACTTC. Translating gives CASSRSPRDEQYF.

V and J are TRBV6-5 and TRBJ1-2, with TRBD1 as a possible D gene (5 bases). V lost 6 bases and J 4 bases, leaving 15 bases between the germline ends. The germline V gene encodes CDR1 MNHEY and CDR2 SVGAGI. The CDR3 has 14 residues. The CDR3 DNA reads as TGTGCCAGCAGGCGGGACCCAGGAGCCTATGGCTACACCTTC. Translated, it gives CASRRDPGAYGYTF.

The chain combines TRBV11-2 with TRBJ1-6; 12 bases match TRBD1. The CDR3 is made up of 15 amino acids. Unmatched junction bases numbered 4, after V lost 3 bases and J lost 10 bases. The V gene's germline CDR1 is SGHAT and CDR2 FQNNGV. CDR3 protein: CASSFGTGGLSPLHF. Here the CDR3 DNA reads TGTGCCAGCAGCTTTGGGACAGGGGGCTTGTCACCCCTCCACTTT. Filled out from reference TRBV11-2 and TRBJ1-6, the complete variable domain reads EAGVAQSPRYKIIEKRQSVAFWCNPISGHATLYWYQQILGQGPKLLIQFQNNGVVDDSQLPKDRFSAERLKGVDSTLKIQPAKLEDSAVYLCASSFGTGGLSPLHFGNGTRLTVT.

This clone is a singleton in its sample. The gene calls are TRBV19 and TRBJ1-1; maybe TRBD1 (6 bases). The CDR3 extends over 15 amino acids. V was shortened by 6 bases and J by 11 bases, with 25 bases between the two germline ends. Germline V gene lookup returns CDR1 LNHDA and CDR2 SQIVND (reference sequence). CDR3 loop: CASSPGEAGAIRAFF. The CDR3 DNA is TGTGCCAGTAGCCCAGGGGAAGCTGGCGCAATCCGGGCTTTCTTT.

The V call is TRBV7-9, the J call TRBJ2-7; TRBD2 agrees at 10 bases. The CDR3 runs 15 residues. Germline trimming cut 4 bases from V and 4 bases from J; bases unmatched to any gene: 7. In germline, CDR1 is SEHNR, CDR2 FQNEAQ (reference sequence). CDR3 in amino acids: CASSSLAGLSYEQYF. As DNA, the CDR3 is TGTGCCAGCAGCTCACTAGCGGGGCTCTCATACGAGCAGTACTTC.

The V call is TRBV4-1, the J call TRBJ2-7, with 8 nucleotides matching TRBD1. CDR1 is MGHRA and CDR2 is YSYEKL in the germline V gene. The ends lost 3 bases at V and 0 bases at J; junction bases unmatched: 7. CDR3 length: 16 residues. CDR3 sequence: CASSQDRVASSYEQYF. Written as DNA, the CDR3 is TGCGCCAGCAGCCAGGACAGGGTTGCAAGCTCCTACGAGCAGTACTTC.

The CDR3 nucleotides are TGCGCCAGCAGCCAAGAACTCTCTAGCACAGATACGCAGTATTTT. It encodes CASSQELSSTDTQYF. The genes are TRBV4-1 and TRBJ2-3; D is ambiguous. Germline V gives CDR1 MGHRA, CDR2 YSYEKL. The CDR3 loop spans 15 amino acids. Trimming took 0 bases from V and 0 from J, leaving 7 bases between them.

About this clone itself: Other DNA sequences within the sample encode an identical CDR3. The chain is built from TRBV7-2 and TRBJ1-5; D gene ambiguous. This CDR3 contains 15 residues. Germline CDR1 is SGHTA and CDR2 is FQGNSA. V dropped 1 base and J dropped 0 bases, with 7 bases sitting between them. For the CDR3, the DNA is TGTGCCAGCAGCTTAGGGCAGGATAGCAATCAGCCCCAGCATTTT. It translates to CASSLGQDSNQPQHF.

A few counts support this clone. V is TRBV7-9 and J is TRBJ2-1, with TRBD2 matching 9 bases. V lost 4 bases to trimming and J lost 7 bases; unmatched junction nucleotides: 2. Germline V gene lookup returns CDR1 SEHNR and CDR2 FQNEAQ (reference sequence). The CDR3 has 13 amino acids. This CDR3 reads CASSSLAGNEQFF. CDR3 DNA sequence: TGTGCCAGCAGCTCCCTAGCGGGAAATGAGCAGTTCTTC.

This chain links TRBV9 with TRBJ1-1, with 10 bases matching TRBD1. CDR1 and CDR2 (germline): SGDLS, YYNGEE. V shed 0 bases, J shed 3 bases, and the junction held 5 bases outside the gene matches. CDR3 length: 16 residues. CDR3 coding DNA: TGTGCCAGCAGCGTAGGGACAGGGGGAGGGTACACTGAAGCTTTCTTT. Its translation is CASSVGTGGGYTEAFF.

Concerning this clone: The sample holds other DNA sequences that translate to the same CDR3. This sequence joins TRBV28 and TRBJ1-1; D is undetermined. The CDR3 is 12 amino acids. Germline CDR1 reads MDHEN; CDR2 reads SYDVKM. Trimming removed 2 bases from V and 4 bases from J, with 5 bases in between. CDR3 DNA sequence: TGTGCCAGCAGTTTACGGGGCACTGAAGCTTTCTTT. Protein product: CASSLRGTEAFF.

The chain couples TRBV9 to TRBJ1-1, with D perhaps TRBD1 (5 bases). The CDR3 length is 14 residues. Trimming removed 0 bases at V and 4 bases at J, with 10 bases between. The germline V gene encodes CDR1 SGDLS and CDR2 YYNGEE. The CDR3 reads CASSVAGEGTEAFF. CDR3 bases: TGTGCCAGCAGCGTAGCGGGGGAGGGCACTGAAGCTTTCTTT.

The rearrangement joins TRBV7-2 to TRBJ1-5, with unresolved D. V was clipped by 1 base and J by 3 bases, with 7 bases between them. The length of the CDR3 is 14 residues. CDR1 and CDR2 from the germline V gene are SGHTA and FQGNSA. The DNA for the CDR3 is TGTGCCAGCAGCTTAGGGCCGATCAATCAGCCCCAGCATTTT. Its protein product is CASSLGPINQPQHF.

The J gene is TRBJ1-6, the V gene TRBV27; D may be TRBD1 (6 bases). The V gene's germline CDR1 is MNHEY and CDR2 SMNVEV (reference sequence). The CDR3 is 14 residues long. The ends were cut back, 3 bases at V and 10 bases at J, with 13 bases in the middle. This chain's CDR3 is CASSFGGAWSPLHF. The CDR3 nucleotides are TGTGCCAGCAGTTTTGGGGGCGCATGGTCACCCCTCCACTTT.

V usage is TRBV18 and J usage is TRBJ2-5; D perhaps matches TRBD2 (5 bases). Trimming stripped 4 bases from V and 1 base from J, with 13 bases between. Germline CDR1 is KGHSH and CDR2 is LQKENI. The CDR3 has 15 amino acids. CDR3 residues: CASSQRTGSQETQYF. The CDR3 DNA sequence: TGTGCCAGCTCACAGCGGACGGGAAGCCAAGAGACCCAGTACTTC. The full variable domain, with the rest looked up from reference TRBV18 and TRBJ2-5, is NAGVMQNPRHLVRRRGQEARLRCSPMKGHSHVYWYRQLPEEGLKFMVYLQKENIIDESGMPKERFSAEFPKEGPSILRIQQVVRGDSAAYFCASSQRTGSQETQYFGPGTRLLVL.